The clone carrying this T cell receptor beta chain was detected a few times. Its antigen remains unidentified. The germline CDR1 and CDR2 sequences are MNHEY and SMNVEV (reference sequence). Trimming removed 5 bases from V and 8 bases from J; junction bases left unmatched: 11. This CDR3 is 15 amino acids long. Using its own MiXCR run on the multiplex PCR reads, TCRdb lists one record per CDR3 protein. The sample lists under 250,000 distinct CDR3 sequences; roughly 30% were seen once. Samples came from axillary lymph nodes draining the breast cancer. The data were taken from a study of breast tumors, draining lymph nodes, adjacent tissues. Study-level points and caveats: Tumor T cell lymph node origin was a supported hypothesis, not proven. Luminal-like breast cancer showed significantly greater tumor-nontumor repertoire similarity than basal-like breast cancer did. Findings are consistent with lymph node origin and intratumoral expansion of most tumor T cells. Tumors had less TCR diversity than lymph nodes, more than nontumor tissue.

The chain couples TRBV27 to TRBJ1-2, with 10 bases aligning to TRBD1. The sequence came from a female donor with breast cancer. Some clones in this sample may be carry-over from other donors' samples. Specimen: axillary lymph node tissue. CDR3 sequence: CASSLQTGGAGGYTF. For the CDR3, the DNA is TGTGCCAGCAGTCTCCAGACAGGGGGCGCGGGAGGCTACACCTTC.